The T cell receptor beta chain described here comes from a study of graft-versus-host responses after intestinal transplantation. Using immunoSEQ multiplex PCR, the repertoire was profiled, and TCRdb retains in-frame clones only, with some absent. Of about 13,000 clones detected, approximately 85% appear once; the ten largest clones hold roughly 25%. The V gene's germline CDR1 is DFQATT and CDR2 SNEGSKA (reference sequence). Deletions cut 2 bases from V and 3 bases from J, with 5 bases between. The CDR3 extends over 11 amino acids. This clone came up once. The source is a human patient who received an intestinal transplant, so some T cells may come from the graft donor. J is TRBJ2-7 and V is TRBV20-1; D remains unclear. The sequencing used PBMCs, collected after intestinal transplantation. CDR3 bases: TGCAGTGCTAGAAATAGCTACGAGCAGTACTTC. This sequence encodes CSARNSYEQYF.